The source of this TCR beta chain is a study of T-cell reconstitution after alpha-beta-depleted transplantation in children. Whole-study findings and limits: After transplant, high TCRbeta diversity at day 60 in some patients arose from surviving recipient T cells and thymic progenitors.

V lost 3 bases to trimming and J lost 9 bases, with 8 bases between them. The length of the CDR3 is 12 residues. Per the germline V gene, CDR1 is SEHNR and CDR2 is FQNEAQ (reference sequence). This clonotype showed up many times. Its target is not known. Construction of the TCRbeta library involved unique molecular identifiers. Each CDR3 protein gets one entry after TCRdb re-called the PCR reads with MiXCR. This table holds 90,000 to 120,000 distinct CDR3 sequences, approximately 6.4% found once. The genes are TRBV7-9 and TRBJ2-2; D gene unclear. This material consisted of PBMCs, mostly from graft donor cells, taken 360 days after TCRalphabeta/CD19-depleted stem cell transplant. This clonotype was sampled from a male patient between 2 and 15 years old who had a stem cell transplant for acute lymphoblastic leukemia, so the T cells may come from the graft donor. The DNA for the CDR3 is TGTGCCAGCAGCTTTTTTAGCAGGGAGCTGTTTTTT. It is translated as CASSFFSRELFF.